This entry features one T cell receptor beta chain sequence. Its target is not known. 5'RACE with constant-segment primers built TCRalpha and TCRbeta cDNA libraries with UMIs. TCRdb re-analysed the 5' RACE reads in MiXCR, keeping a single row per CDR3 protein. This sample has about 110,000 distinct CDR3 sequences, with about 18% found just once. These data are taken from a study of T-cell memory formation after mild COVID-19. At the level of the study: TCR clusters were mostly confined to one donor each.

Trimming shortened V by 5 bases and J by 3 bases, and 17 bases separated the two germline ends. This CDR3 spans 14 amino acids. The germline V gene encodes CDR1 DFQATT and CDR2 SNEGSKA (reference sequence). Findings of the study overall: Clones which contracted sat mainly in CM and EM if CD4+, and in EMRA if CD8+. A subset of responding clones appeared in pre-infection memory, suggesting cross-reactive memory joined.

The chain employs TRBV20-1 and TRBJ2-7, with D uncertain. The sequenced material came from PBMCs or a T cell subset sorted from them (not recorded which). The sequence was collected from a man between 18 and 29 years old who had mild COVID-19 (a few samples of this study predate the infection). Cell type and time point are not known. This CDR3 reads CSAHRTDLHYEQYF. Written as DNA, the CDR3 is TGCAGTGCTCACCGTACAGACCTACACTACGAGCAGTACTTC.